What follows are 9 T cell receptor beta chains derived from one specimen sequenced in a study of CD8 T cells in ankylosing spondylitis. TCRdb reprocessed the 5' RACE reads via MiXCR and lists one record per CDR3 protein. The sample holds roughly 240,000 distinct CDR3 sequences, roughly 8.2% seen once. The specimen sequenced was blood, either unsorted or a sorted T cell fraction (not recorded which). The receptors originated from a female donor with ankylosing spondylitis or in good health (not recorded which).

In this sample, this clonotype turned up many times. The CDR3 DNA reads as TGCAGTGCTAGAGGAGGGTCGGATACGCAGTATTTT. Its translation is CSARGGSDTQYF. This chain uses TRBV20-1 with TRBJ2-3, with D possibly matching TRBD2 (5 bases). CDR3 length equals 12 residues. Per germline, CDR1 DFQATT and CDR2 SNEGSKA (reference sequence). V dropped 1 base and J dropped 6 bases, with 8 bases sitting between them.

The table lists this clonotype with many counts. V is TRBV29-1 and J is TRBJ2-7; TRBD1 might be the D (5 bases). V lost 3 bases and J 0 bases, leaving 6 bases between the germline ends. CDR1 and CDR2 (germline): SQVTM, ANQGSEA. The CDR3 is made up of 12 amino acids. DNA for the CDR3: TGCAGCGTTGAGGACATCTCCTACGAGCAGTACTTC. Protein product: CSVEDISYEQYF.

In its sample, this clonotype was seen a few times. This may stem from a read error, because a much larger clone lies one nucleotide away. This chain joins TRBV4-1 and TRBJ2-7; D may be TRBD1 (6 bases). CDR3 length: 14 residues. Looked up from germline, CDR1 is MGHRA and CDR2 is YSYEKL. In nucleotides, the CDR3 is TGCGCCAGCAGCCCCGGACAGAGCTCCTACGAGCAGTGCTTC. It is translated as CASSPGQSSYEQCF.

The table lists this clonotype with many counts. The rearrangement uses TRBV29-1 and TRBJ1-2, with D perhaps TRBD1 (6 bases). V was shortened by 5 bases and J by 4 bases, with 8 bases between the two germline ends. In germline, CDR1 is SQVTM, CDR2 ANQGSEA. This CDR3 spans 11 amino acids. The CDR3 DNA reads as TGCAGCGTTAGGGACACCTATGGCTACACCTTC. This encodes CSVRDTYGYTF.

This clonotype has at least ten counts. The gene calls are TRBV18 and TRBJ2-7, with TRBD2 matching 9 bases. Germline V gene sequence: CDR1 KGHSH, CDR2 LQKENI. The CDR3 is 15 residues long. V was pared by 3 bases and J by 2 bases, with 5 bases of the junction left unmatched. In DNA, the CDR3 is TGTGCCAGCTCACCCGGACTAGCGACGACCTACGAGCAGTACTTC. Translated, it gives CASSPGLATTYEQYF.

This clonotype was picked up many times. V gene TRBV6-1 combines with J gene TRBJ1-2, with D perhaps TRBD1 (6 bases). CDR3 length equals 13 residues. The V and J ends lost 6 bases and 9 bases respectively, with 17 bases between them. In germline, CDR1 is MNHNS, CDR2 SASEGT. The CDR3 DNA is TGTGCCAGCAGCGGGACCAGGCAGGGGAGCTACACCTTC. Amino acid sequence: CASSGTRQGSYTF.

This clonotype was seen repeatedly, ten times or more. The DNA of the CDR3 is TGTGCCAGCAGTTACGCGGGACAGGGGGCGACCTACAATGAGCAGTTCTTC. This codes for CASSYAGQGATYNEQFF. The rearrangement links TRBV6-2 or TRBV6-3 to TRBJ2-1; 12 nucleotides line up with TRBD1. Looked up from germline, CDR1 is MNHEY and CDR2 is SVGEGT. J was trimmed by 2 bases and V by 2 bases; bases with no gene match: 4. This CDR3 is built from 17 residues.

This clonotype was observed at least ten times. CDR3 protein: CASSPGVGSYNSPLHF. In DNA, the CDR3 is TGCGCCAGCAGCCCGGGCGTCGGAAGCTATAATTCACCCCTCCACTTT. The V gene is TRBV5-1, the J gene TRBJ1-6; D gene uncertain. Germline values: CDR1 SGHRS, CDR2 YFSETQ. The V end was cut by 4 bases, the J end by 3 bases, with 14 bases between. CDR3 length: 16 residues.

This clonotype turned up a few times. The chain has TRBV5-1 and TRBJ1-1, with TRBD1 identical over 9 bases. CDR1 is SGHRS and CDR2 is YFSETQ in the germline V gene. CDR3 length: 15 amino acids. The trim removed 0 bases at V and 3 bases at J, leaving 3 bases unmatched. This chain's CDR3 is CASSLEGTGHTEAFF. CDR3 nucleotides: TGCGCCAGCAGCTTGGAAGGGACAGGGCACACTGAAGCTTTCTTT.